Below, 19 T cell receptor beta chains from the same sample are listed, as sequenced in a study of T cell repertoires in cytomegalovirus infection. TCRdb reprocessed the reads with MiXCR, giving one entry per CDR3 protein. The sample shows approximately 150,000 distinct CDR3 sequences, about 6% of them seen only once. Sequenced material: PBMCs. The receptors shown here come from a human donor in good health (CMV status not recorded). Some clones in this sample may be carry-over from other donors' samples.

The chain carries TRBV11-2 and TRBJ1-2, with D possibly matching TRBD1 (5 bases). The germline gives CDR1 SGHAT, CDR2 FQNNGV. The ends were cut back, 5 bases at V and 1 base at J, with 17 bases in the middle. CDR3 length: 16 amino acids. Here the CDR3 reads CASSHPGAILNYGYTF. In DNA, the CDR3 is TGTGCCAGCAGCCACCCTGGGGCGATACTTAACTATGGCTACACCTTC. Supplemented by reference TRBV11-2 and TRBJ1-2, the full variable domain reads EAGVAQSPRYKIIEKRQSVAFWCNPISGHATLYWYQQILGQGPKLLIQFQNNGVVDDSQLPKDRFSAERLKGVDSTLKIQPAKLEDSAVYLCASSHPGAILNYGYTFGSGTRLTVV.

This clonotype was seen at least ten times. The gene calls are TRBV20-1 and TRBJ1-4; no clear D. Germline loops: CDR1 DFQATT, CDR2 SNEGSKA (reference sequence). Trimming stripped 1 base from V and 0 bases from J, with 6 bases between. This CDR3 comprises 14 residues. The CDR3 DNA sequence: TGCAGTGCTAGAGGAGGGACAACTAATGAAAAACTGTTTTTT. Protein: CSARGGTTNEKLFF.

This clonotype has a handful of counts. V is TRBV10-3 and J is TRBJ1-1; D gene ambiguous. V lost 4 bases, J lost 0 bases, and 9 bases lay in between. Looked up from germline, CDR1 is ENHRY and CDR2 is SYGVKD. CDR3 length: 14 residues. The CDR3 sequence is CAISGAAMNTEAFF. The CDR3 coding sequence is TGTGCCATCAGTGGGGCAGCCATGAACACTGAAGCTTTCTTT.

This clonotype was observed many times. The V gene is TRBV28, the J gene TRBJ1-5; D is ambiguous. The CDR3 sequence is 14 residues long. Germline CDR1 and CDR2: MDHEN and SYDVKM. The ends were cut back, 4 bases at V and 3 bases at J, with 10 bases in the middle. The CDR3 protein is CASSSRVSNQPQHF. CDR3 nucleotides: TGTGCCAGCAGTTCAAGGGTTTCCAATCAGCCCCAGCATTTT. The whole variable domain, remainder taken from reference TRBV28 and TRBJ1-5, is DVKVTQSSRYLVKRTGEKVFLECVQDMDHENMFWYRQDPGLGLRLIYFSYDVKMKEKGDIPEGYSVSREKKERFSLILESASTNQTSMYLCASSSRVSNQPQHFGDGTRLSIL.

This clonotype was counted ten times or more. The J gene is TRBJ2-2, the V gene TRBV7-2; 7 bases line up with TRBD2. Germline CDR1 reads SGHTA; CDR2 reads FQGNSA. The CDR3 covers 17 residues. V was pared by 5 bases and J by 2 bases, with 11 bases of the junction left unmatched. CDR3 nucleotide sequence: TGTGCCAGCAGCCCCCGGACACGCGGGGGAAACACCGGGGAGCTGTTTTTT. This sequence encodes CASSPRTRGGNTGELFF.

This rearrangement joins TRBV10-2 to TRBJ1-1, with 7 bases fitting TRBD1. The CDR3 is made up of 12 amino acids. The V gene's germline CDR1 is WSHSY and CDR2 SAAADI. V trimming: 10 bases; J trimming: 1 base; junction bases outside the gene matches: 3. The DNA of the CDR3 is TGCGCCACCGGACAGGCGAACACTGAAGCTTTCTTT. Its protein product is CATGQANTEAFF.

This clonotype was seen repeatedly, ten times or more. The chain is built from TRBV20-1 and TRBJ1-3, with D unresolved. Trimming removed 3 bases at V and 2 bases at J, with 8 bases between. The CDR3 has 13 residues. Germline CDR1 and CDR2: DFQATT and SNEGSKA (reference sequence). The CDR3 DNA reads as TGCAGTGCTAGTCTCCCTCCTGGAAACACCATATATTTT. This sequence encodes CSASLPPGNTIYF.

In this sample, this clonotype turned up many times. The V gene is TRBV7-6, the J gene TRBJ2-7; perhaps TRBD1 as D (6 bases). The CDR3 totals 18 residues. Per germline, CDR1 SGHVS and CDR2 FNYEAQ. V shed 1 base and J shed 2 bases, with 21 bases lying between them. The CDR3 spells CASSLGSDSTHFAYEQYF. The CDR3 coding sequence is TGTGCCAGCAGCTTAGGGTCGGACAGTACCCATTTCGCCTACGAGCAGTACTTC.

This chain links TRBV20-1 with TRBJ2-6; tentatively, D is TRBD1 (6 bases). Trimming cost V 5 bases and J 11 bases, with 13 bases left between them. Per germline, CDR1 DFQATT and CDR2 SNEGSKA (reference sequence). CDR3 length equals 12 residues. The CDR3 reads CSARPEGDVLTF. CDR3 in DNA: TGCAGTGCTCGACCTGAGGGGGACGTCCTGACTTTC.

This clonotype came up many times. V gene TRBV28 combines with J gene TRBJ2-1; weak D call: TRBD1 (5 bases). Between the trimmed V and J ends, which lost 3 bases and 9 bases, there was a span of 15 bases. The CDR3 is 14 residues long. Per the germline V gene, CDR1 is MDHEN and CDR2 is SYDVKM. CDR3 bases: TGTGCCAGCAGTTTGCAACAGGAGCCTAGTGAGCAGTTCTTC. Its protein is CASSLQQEPSEQFF.

CDR3 bases: TGTGCCAGCAGTTTTCAGGGATGGGACATTCAGTACTTC. Encoded protein: CASSFQGWDIQYF. The chain carries TRBV6-2 or TRBV6-3 and TRBJ2-4; weak D call: TRBD1 (5 bases). CDR1 is MNHEY, CDR2 SVGEGT, per germline. CDR3 size: 13 residues. V dropped 4 bases and J dropped 8 bases, with 12 bases sitting between them.

This clonotype was seen at least ten times. The chain links TRBV7-2 to TRBJ2-5, with D maybe TRBD2 (5 bases). CDR3 length equals 13 residues. CDR1 is SGHTA, CDR2 FQGNSA, per germline. V was cut by 8 bases and J by 4 bases, with 14 bases left in between. Written as DNA, the CDR3 is TGTGCCAGCGGCGGACTGGCGCTAGAGACCCAGTACTTC. It specifies CASGGLALETQYF.

This clonotype was counted many times. The rearrangement uses TRBV12-3 or TRBV12-4 and TRBJ1-5, with unresolved D. This CDR3 contains 14 residues. V dropped 5 bases and J dropped 3 bases, with 11 bases sitting between them. The DNA of the CDR3 is TGTGCCAGCAGTGCGGGATCTAACAATCAGCCCCAGCATTTT. Amino acid sequence: CASSAGSNNQPQHF.

The V gene is TRBV2, the J gene TRBJ1-6; D is undetermined. The V and J ends lost 4 bases and 7 bases respectively, with 8 bases between them. Germline V gives CDR1 SNHLY, CDR2 FYNNEI. The CDR3 is 13 amino acids. The CDR3 loop is CASSGENNSPLHF. Written as DNA, the CDR3 is TGTGCCAGCAGTGGAGAAAACAATTCACCCCTCCACTTT. Based on the CDR3 plus reference TRBV2 and TRBJ1-6, the full variable domain is EPEVTQTPSHQVTQMGQEVILRCVPISNHLYFYWYRQILGQKVEFLVSFYNNEISEKSEIFDDQFSVERPDGSNFTLKIRSTKLEDSAMYFCASSGENNSPLHFGNGTRLTVT.

This clonotype was observed many times. The chain recombines TRBV19 with TRBJ2-5; D possibly corresponds to TRBD2 (6 bases). Germline values: CDR1 LNHDA, CDR2 SQIVND (reference sequence). The CDR3 runs 16 residues. V shed 4 bases and J shed 2 bases, with 17 bases lying between them. In DNA, the CDR3 is TGTGCCAGTAGTAAACACCCGGGACTCCAACAAGAGACCCAGTACTTC. It codes for CASSKHPGLQQETQYF.

This clonotype came up a few times. The chain links TRBV7-9 to TRBJ2-7, with TRBD1 identical over 7 bases. The germline gives CDR1 SEHNR, CDR2 FQNEAQ (reference sequence). V lost 5 bases and J lost 2; bases outside the gene matches: 6. The CDR3 loop spans 14 amino acids. In DNA, the CDR3 is TGTGCCAGCAGCCCCTGGGACAGCCCCTACGAGCAGTACTTC. As protein: CASSPWDSPYEQYF. The whole variable domain, remainder taken from reference TRBV7-9 and TRBJ2-7, is DTGVSQNPRHKITKRGQNVTFRCDPISEHNRLYWYRQTLGQGPEFLTYFQNEAQLEKSRLLSDRFSAERPKGSFSTLEIQRTEQGDSAMYLCASSPWDSPYEQYFGPGTRLTVT.

This clonotype has at least ten counts. V usage is TRBV7-2 and J usage is TRBJ2-5, with D tentatively TRBD2 (6 bases). V lost 5 bases to trimming and J lost 5 bases, with 21 bases between them. The CDR3 covers 16 residues. CDR1 is SGHTA, CDR2 FQGNSA, per germline. Here the CDR3 reads CASSATWLRREETQYF. The CDR3 nucleotides are TGTGCCAGCAGCGCTACCTGGTTGCGGAGGGAGGAGACCCAGTACTTC.

This clonotype was detected ten times or more. The chain couples TRBV7-3 to TRBJ2-5, with TRBD1 as a possible D gene (6 bases). Germline values: CDR1 SGHTA, CDR2 FQGTGA. CDR3 size: 13 residues. Between the trimmed V and J ends, which lost 2 bases and 6 bases, there was a span of 10 bases. Written as DNA, the CDR3 is TGTGCCAGCAGCTTAGGGGGCTCGAAGACCCAGTACTTC. Encoded protein: CASSLGGSKTQYF.

Ten or more counts support this clonotype. The CDR3 here is CASSEDANTEAFF. CDR3 nucleotides: TGTGCCAGCAGTGAAGACGCGAACACTGAAGCTTTCTTT. This chain connects TRBV2 to TRBJ1-1; D unresolved. The CDR3 sequence is 13 residues long. The germline gives CDR1 SNHLY, CDR2 FYNNEI. Deletions cut 1 base from V and 1 base from J, with 4 bases between.